This TCR beta chain was sequenced in a study of early stage breast cancer tumors. Generated by immunoSEQ multiplex PCR, the TCRdb table keeps only in-frame clones and is missing some. This table holds 25,000 to 35,000 clones, roughly three fifths found once. The source of this sequence is a person aged 45-65 years with breast cancer. The sequencing input was breast tumor tissue.

CDR3: CASSNIQSSGNTIYF. The CDR3 bases are TGTGCCAGCAGCAACATCCAGAGCTCTGGAAACACCATATATTTT. The chain recombines TRBV6-1 with TRBJ1-3; D is undetermined. Germline assignment: CDR1 MNHNS and CDR2 SASEGT. The V end lost 6 bases, the J end lost 0 bases, and 12 bases lay between the germline ends. The CDR3 runs to 15 residues.